The 8 T cell receptor beta chains given below trace back to one sample, sequenced in a study of vaccination effects on CD4 cells after COVID-19. Their target antigens are unknown. Culturing for about 10 days preceded CD4+ T cell isolation. Two-dose BNT162b2 or mRNA-1273 vaccination was given to participants. Profiled with immunoSEQ multiplex PCR; TCRdb holds only in-frame clones, not every one. This sample yields about 45,000 clones, of which over 60% are seen a single time; roughly 9.7% belongs to the top ten. Specimen: CD4+ T cells from PBMCs cultured without peptide, collected after COVID-19 vaccination. The source is a human donor who received a COVID-19 vaccine.

The V and J genes are TRBV7-6 and TRBJ1-2; 12 positions agree with TRBD1. Germline loops: CDR1 SGHVS, CDR2 FNYEAQ. This CDR3 comprises 14 residues. With 3 bases clipped from V and 7 bases from J, the junction kept 3 bases outside the gene matches. CDR3 in DNA: TGTGCCAGCAGCTTGGGACAGGGGGCCGGTGGCTACACCTTC. The encoded protein is CASSLGQGAGGYTF.

This clone occurred a few times. Additional DNA sequences in this sample encode the identical CDR3. In nucleotides, the CDR3 is TGTGCCAGCAGCTTAAGCTACGAGCAGTACTTC. It codes for CASSLSYEQYF. The V gene is TRBV7-9, the J gene TRBJ2-7, with D hard to call. CDR3 length: 11 residues. Trimming removed 2 bases from V and 3 bases from J, with 2 bases in between. Germline V gives CDR1 SEHNR, CDR2 FQNEAQ (reference sequence).

The CDR3 sequence: CSVAVGVSGNTIYF. CDR3 nucleotides: TGCAGCGTTGCGGTTGGAGTTTCTGGAAACACCATATATTTT. The chain links TRBV29-1 to TRBJ1-3; unclear D gene. CDR1 is SQVTM and CDR2 is ANQGSEA in the germline V gene. The V end lost 4 bases, the J end lost 1 base, and 11 bases lay between the germline ends. The CDR3 runs to 14 residues. Full variable domain (remainder filled in from reference TRBV29-1 and TRBJ1-3): SAVISQKPSRDICQRGTSLTIQCQVDSQVTMMFWYRQQPGQSLTLIATANQGSEATYESGFVIDKFPISRPNLTFSTLTVSNMSPEDSSIYLCSVAVGVSGNTIYFGEGSWLTVV.

The rearrangement uses TRBV18 and TRBJ1-1, with 7 bases that match TRBD1. This CDR3 is 13 amino acids long. Germline-derived CDR1 and CDR2 are KGHSH and LQKENI. The junction had 5 bases not matched to a gene; V was cut back by 4 bases and J by 6 bases. For the CDR3, the DNA is TGTGCCAGCTCACGAGAGGGGGCGGCTGAAGCTTTCTTT. Its protein is CASSREGAAEAFF.

The rearrangement joins TRBV30 to TRBJ2-1, with a possible D match to TRBD2 (7 bases). The CDR3 extends over 17 amino acids. Trimming took off 2 bases at V and 0 bases at J, with 17 bases between the two ends. Germline V gene sequence: CDR1 GTSNPN, CDR2 SVGIG (reference sequence). CDR3 sequence: CAWSSESGGRSYNEQFF. The DNA for the CDR3 is TGTGCCTGGAGTTCTGAATCGGGGGGCCGCTCCTACAATGAGCAGTTCTTC.

The V gene is TRBV19, the J gene TRBJ1-1; TRBD1 agrees at 8 bases. The V segment lost 5 bases and the J segment 4 bases; nucleotides outside the gene matches: 9. The CDR3 runs to 15 residues. Germline CDR1 is LNHDA and CDR2 is SQIVND (reference sequence). CDR3 sequence (DNA): TGTGCCAGTAGTTCTCGGACAGGGATCGGCACTGAAGCTTTCTTT. It specifies CASSSRTGIGTEAFF.

V gene TRBV19 combines with J gene TRBJ2-1; D might be TRBD1 or TRBD2, each matching 5 bases. CDR3 length equals 14 residues. Germline V gene data show CDR1 as LNHDA and CDR2 as SQIVND (reference sequence). V lost 6 bases, J lost 2 bases, and 11 bases lay in between. The CDR3 DNA follows: TGTGCCAGTAGCCCAGGGAGCCCCTACAATGAGCAGTTCTTC. Protein product: CASSPGSPYNEQFF.

This chain joins TRBV12-3 or TRBV12-4 and TRBJ2-1, with a weak D call TRBD2 (5 bases). CDR3 size: 13 residues. V lost 3 bases and J lost 10, with 13 bases in between. CDR3 in amino acids: CASSFPLAPEQFF. The CDR3 DNA sequence: TGTGCCAGCAGTTTTCCCCTAGCTCCCGAGCAGTTCTTC.